This T cell receptor beta chain was sequenced during a study of graft-versus-host responses after intestinal transplantation. The overall study: Each recipient received a multivisceral, liver-intestinal, or isolated intestinal graft. Anti-thymocyte globulin induction, then tacrolimus and steroids for two to four years, went to all recipients. Study observations and caveats: The marrow of recipients harbored GvH clones, and ileum or blood showed some of them first. Early post-transplant HvG declines tracked with peak circulating GvH clone levels.

Data came from immunoSEQ multiplex PCR; TCRdb stores just in-frame clones and leaves some out. The table records tens of thousands of clones, approximately 91% of them present only once. V lost 6 bases and J 1 base, leaving 11 bases between the germline ends. Germline CDR1 is PRHDT and CDR2 is FYEKMQ (reference sequence). The CDR3 loop spans 14 amino acids. Regarding this clone: Antigen: not known.

This rearrangement joins TRBV13 to TRBJ2-3; D possibly corresponds to TRBD2 (6 bases). The TCR originated in a human donor who was the organ donor for an intestinal transplant. Sequenced here: unstimulated CD8+ T cells sorted from spleen or lymph node cells, sampled before transplant. The CDR3 spells CASRDGGGTDTQYF. The CDR3 DNA follows: TGTGCCAGCAGAGACGGGGGAGGCACAGATACGCAGTATTTT.